This T cell receptor (beta chain) was retrieved from a study of T-cell memory formation after mild COVID-19. Libraries for TCRalpha and TCRbeta carried sample barcodes and unique molecular identifiers via 5'RACE. TCRdb used MiXCR to reprocess the 5' RACE reads, holding one entry per CDR3 protein. Of about 350,000 distinct CDR3 sequences listed, roughly an eighth were seen once; the top ten hold 20% to 25%. To note about this clonotype: Its specificity is not known.

This CDR3 is built from 16 residues. Per germline, CDR1 LGHDT and CDR2 YNNKEL (reference sequence). J gave up 3 bases and V 5 bases, and 5 bases lay outside the gene matches. Study results and limitations: Contracting CD4+ clones lay largely in CM and EM, with CD8+ ones residing in EMRA. SARS-CoV-2 specificity was not confirmed for second-wave clones peaking on day 37.

This chain connects TRBV3-1 to TRBJ2-2; 11 bases map to TRBD2. The source material was PBMCs or a T cell subset sorted from them (not recorded which). This clonotype was obtained from a man between 18 and 35 years old who had mild COVID-19 (a few samples of this study predate the infection). Cell type and time point are not known. The CDR3 loop reads CASSTLAGDYTGELFF. CDR3 bases: TGTGCCAGCAGCACACTAGCGGGGGACTACACCGGGGAGCTGTTTTTT.